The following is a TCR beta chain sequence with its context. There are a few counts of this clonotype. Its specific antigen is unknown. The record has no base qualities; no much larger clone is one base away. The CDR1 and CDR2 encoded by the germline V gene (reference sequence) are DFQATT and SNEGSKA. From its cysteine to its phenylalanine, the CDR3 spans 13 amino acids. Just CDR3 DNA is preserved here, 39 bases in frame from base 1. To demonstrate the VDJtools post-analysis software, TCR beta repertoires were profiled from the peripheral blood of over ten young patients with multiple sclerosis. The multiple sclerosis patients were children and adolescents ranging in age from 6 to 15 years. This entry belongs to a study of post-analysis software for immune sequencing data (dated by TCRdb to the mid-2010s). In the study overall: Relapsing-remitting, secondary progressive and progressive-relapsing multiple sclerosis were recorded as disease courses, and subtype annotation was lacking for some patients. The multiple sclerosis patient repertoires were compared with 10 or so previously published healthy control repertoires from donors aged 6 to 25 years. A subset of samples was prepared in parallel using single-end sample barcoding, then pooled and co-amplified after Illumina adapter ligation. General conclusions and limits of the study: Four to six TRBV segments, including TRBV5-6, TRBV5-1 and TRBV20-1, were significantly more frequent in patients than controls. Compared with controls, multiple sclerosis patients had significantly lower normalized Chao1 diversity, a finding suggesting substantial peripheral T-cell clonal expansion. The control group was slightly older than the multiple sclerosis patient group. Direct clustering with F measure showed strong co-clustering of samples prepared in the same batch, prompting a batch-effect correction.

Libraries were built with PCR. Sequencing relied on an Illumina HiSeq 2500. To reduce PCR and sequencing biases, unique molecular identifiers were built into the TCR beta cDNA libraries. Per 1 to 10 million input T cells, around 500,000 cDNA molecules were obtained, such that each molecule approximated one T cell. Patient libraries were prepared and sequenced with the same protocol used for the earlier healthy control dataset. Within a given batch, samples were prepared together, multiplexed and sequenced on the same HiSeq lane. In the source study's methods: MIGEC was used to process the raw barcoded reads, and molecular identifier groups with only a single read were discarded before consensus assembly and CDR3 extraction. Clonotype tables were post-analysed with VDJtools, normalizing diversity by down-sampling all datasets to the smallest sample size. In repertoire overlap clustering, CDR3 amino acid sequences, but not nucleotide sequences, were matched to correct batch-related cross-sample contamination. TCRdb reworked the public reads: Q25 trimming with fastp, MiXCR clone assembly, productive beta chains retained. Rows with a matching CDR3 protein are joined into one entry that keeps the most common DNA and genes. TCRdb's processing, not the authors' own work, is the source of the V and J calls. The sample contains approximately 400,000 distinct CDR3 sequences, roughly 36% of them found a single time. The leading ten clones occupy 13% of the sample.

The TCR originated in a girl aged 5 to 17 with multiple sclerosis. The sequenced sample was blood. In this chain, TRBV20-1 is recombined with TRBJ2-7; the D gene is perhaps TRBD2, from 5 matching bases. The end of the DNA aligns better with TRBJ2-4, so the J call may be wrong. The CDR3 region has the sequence CSATFPGIDIQYF. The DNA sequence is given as TGCAGTGCGACCTTCCCGGGGATTGACATTCAGTACTTC.